This TCR beta chain came from a study of T cell changes during pregnancy in multiple sclerosis. The assay was immunoSEQ multiplex PCR, and TCRdb's table has in-frame clones only and misses some. The sample holds around 42,000 clones, more than 85% seen once. Source: CD4+ T cells from peripheral blood mononuclear cells, taken after pregnancy. The receptor comes from a female donor in good health, enrolled as a control in a pregnancy study.

The DNA of the CDR3 is TGTGCCAGCAGCTTCCGGTCAGCGGGTCGGTACTTC. Translation gives CASSFRSAGRYF. The chain recombines TRBV7-2 with TRBJ2-5; the D gene is possibly TRBD2 (6 bases). The germline V gene encodes CDR1 SGHTA and CDR2 FQGNSA. The ends were cut back, 3 bases at V and 13 bases at J, with 15 bases in the middle. This CDR3 is built from 12 residues.